This T cell receptor beta chain was obtained from a study of response to subunit inactivated influenza vaccine. TCRdb reanalysed the RT-PCR reads using MiXCR and keeps one entry per CDR3 protein. The repertoire has approximately 700,000 distinct CDR3 sequences, 15% to 18% of them found once; the top ten carry roughly 12%. This clonotype was observed many times. The antigen is unknown. Study results and caveats: It was the authors' suggestion that each seasonal influenza vaccination recruits few new T cells.

The germline V and J ends were trimmed by 2 bases and 1 base, with 14 bases remaining between them. The CDR3 runs to 16 residues. Germline V lookup: CDR1 MDHEN, CDR2 SYDVKM. The chain carries TRBV28 and TRBJ2-5, with TRBD2 as a possible D gene (6 bases). The specimen was PBMCs from blood, collected about 11 days after vaccination. This sequence was found in a man aged 45-65 years who received an inactivated influenza vaccine. The chain's CDR3 is CASSLGASDLQETQYF. CDR3 DNA sequence: TGTGCCAGCAGTTTAGGGGCTAGCGACCTCCAAGAGACCCAGTACTTC.